This T cell receptor beta chain was identified during a study of monozygotic twins with cystic fibrosis. About the study: Libraries were built from 2.5 to 3.5 micrograms of fragmented DNA using 15 PCR cycles.

Of note for this clone: The antigen is unknown.

The method was immunoSEQ multiplex PCR; TCRdb's version includes in-frame clones alone and lacks a portion of them. This table has some 20,000 clones, approximately 87% appearing once. The study, taken as a whole, reports: J usage was most co-twin-similar in 8 of 16 pairs, V in 13. Monozygotic CF twin pairs shared significantly more nucleotide-identical clonotypes than unrelated CF individuals did.

Trimming stripped 5 bases from V and 1 base from J, with 8 bases between. The CDR3 extends over 13 amino acids. The germline V gene encodes CDR1 SNHLY and CDR2 FYNNEI. The TCR comes from a woman under 40 with cystic fibrosis. The sequenced material came from blood. The rearrangement uses TRBV2 and TRBJ1-1; tentative D call: TRBD1 (5 bases). The CDR3 protein is CASSYTGNTEAFF. The CDR3 nucleotides are TGTGCCAGCAGTTACACAGGGAACACTGAAGCTTTCTTT.